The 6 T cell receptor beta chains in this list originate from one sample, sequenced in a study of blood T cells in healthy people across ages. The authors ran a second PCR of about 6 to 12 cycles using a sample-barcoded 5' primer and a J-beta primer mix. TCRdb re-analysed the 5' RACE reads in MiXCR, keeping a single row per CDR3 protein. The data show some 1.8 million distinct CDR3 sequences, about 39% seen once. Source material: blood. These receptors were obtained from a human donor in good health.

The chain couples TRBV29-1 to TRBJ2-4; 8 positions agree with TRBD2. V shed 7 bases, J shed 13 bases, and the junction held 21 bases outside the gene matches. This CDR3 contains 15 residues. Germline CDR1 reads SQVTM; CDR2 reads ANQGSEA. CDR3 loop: CSDSSGDSSYNEQYF. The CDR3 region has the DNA TGCAGCGACAGTAGCGGGGATAGCTCCTACAATGAGCAGTACTTC.

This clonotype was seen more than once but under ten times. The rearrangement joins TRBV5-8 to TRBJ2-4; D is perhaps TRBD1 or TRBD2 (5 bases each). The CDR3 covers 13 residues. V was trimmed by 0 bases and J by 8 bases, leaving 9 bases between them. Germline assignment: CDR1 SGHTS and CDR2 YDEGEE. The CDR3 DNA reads TGTGCCAGCAGCTTGGAGGGGAGAGACATTCAGTACTTC. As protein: CASSLEGRDIQYF.

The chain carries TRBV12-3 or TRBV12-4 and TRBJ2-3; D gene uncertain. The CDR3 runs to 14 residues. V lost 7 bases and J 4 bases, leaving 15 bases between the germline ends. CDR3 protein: CASKPGVSADTQYF. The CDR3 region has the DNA TGTGCCAGCAAACCCGGAGTGTCCGCAGATACGCAGTATTTT.

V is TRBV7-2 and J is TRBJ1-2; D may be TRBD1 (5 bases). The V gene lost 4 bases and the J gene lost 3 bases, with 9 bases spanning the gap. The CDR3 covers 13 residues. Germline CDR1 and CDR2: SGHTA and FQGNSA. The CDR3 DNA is TGTGCCAGCAGCTCAGGGAGCCACTATGGCTACACCTTC. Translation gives CASSSGSHYGYTF.

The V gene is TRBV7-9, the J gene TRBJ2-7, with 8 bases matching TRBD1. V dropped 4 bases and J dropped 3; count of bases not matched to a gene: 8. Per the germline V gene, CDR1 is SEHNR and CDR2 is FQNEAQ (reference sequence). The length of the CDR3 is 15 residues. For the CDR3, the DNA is TGTGCCAGCAGCTCATCAGACAGGGGATACTACGAGCAGTACTTC. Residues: CASSSSDRGYYEQYF.

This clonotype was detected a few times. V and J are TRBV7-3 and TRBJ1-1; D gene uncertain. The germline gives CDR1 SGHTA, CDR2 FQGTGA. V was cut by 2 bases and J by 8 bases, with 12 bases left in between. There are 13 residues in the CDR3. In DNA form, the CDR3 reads TGTGCCAGCAGCTTAGAAGGACGGAGAGAAGCTTTCTTT. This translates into CASSLEGRREAFF.